One sample yielded the 32 T cell receptor beta chains listed below, sequenced in a study of blood T cell repertoires in COVID-19. Sequencing was performed with immunoSEQ multiplex PCR; in TCRdb, only in-frame clones are kept and a portion is missing. The top ten hold around 2.9% of the sample, which has approximately 200,000 clones, roughly 90% seen once. Material: peripheral blood. All receptors derive from a woman aged 55-75 years with acute or convalescent COVID-19.

This sequence joins TRBV6-6 and TRBJ2-2; 7 bases are a match to TRBD1. The CDR3 extends over 14 amino acids. Germline CDR1 MNHNY, CDR2 SVGAGI (reference sequence). Trimming cost V 7 bases and J 4 bases; bases outside gene matches: 6. Here the CDR3 reads CASKDRVGTGELFF. The CDR3 bases are TGTGCCAGCAAAGACAGGGTGGGCACCGGGGAGCTGTTTTTT.

A single count supports this clone. This CDR3 is CASSYPGQASGYTF. For the CDR3, the DNA is TGTGCCAGCAGTTACCCCGGACAGGCGAGTGGCTACACCTTC. This chain connects TRBV6-5 to TRBJ1-2, with TRBD1 matching 7 bases. The CDR3 runs to 14 residues. Germline V gives CDR1 MNHEY, CDR2 SVGAGI. V lost 2 bases and J lost 7; bases outside the gene matches: 7.

V is TRBV6-5 and J is TRBJ1-6; D is possibly TRBD1 (5 bases). V was trimmed by 6 bases and J by 6 bases, leaving 12 bases between them. This CDR3 is 14 amino acids long. The V gene's germline CDR1 is MNHEY and CDR2 SVGAGI. The CDR3 bases are TGTGCCAGCAGATCCGGGGGACCTAATTCACCCCTCCACTTT. Amino acids: CASRSGGPNSPLHF.

V usage is TRBV9 and J usage is TRBJ1-3; perhaps TRBD1 as D (6 bases). The CDR3 runs 15 residues. Germline lookup yields CDR1 SGDLS and CDR2 YYNGEE. The V end was cut by 2 bases, the J end by 0 bases, with 9 bases between. The CDR3, as DNA: TGTGCCAGCAGCGTCGGACAGAACTCTGGAAACACCATATATTTT. This sequence encodes CASSVGQNSGNTIYF.

The chain joins TRBV19 to TRBJ1-2; a possible D gene is TRBD1 (6 bases). The CDR3 extends over 14 amino acids. V was cut by 0 bases and J by 8 bases, with 13 bases left in between. CDR1 is LNHDA and CDR2 is SQIVND in the germline V gene (reference sequence). The DNA for the CDR3 is TGTGCCAGTAGTATAGAGTGGCAGGGGAGAGGCTACACCTTC. Its protein product is CASSIEWQGRGYTF.

This clone was seen repeatedly, ten times or more. The chain couples TRBV9 to TRBJ2-7, with TRBD1 matching 7 bases. Germline V gene sequence: CDR1 SGDLS, CDR2 YYNGEE. This CDR3 spans 13 amino acids. Trimming removed 3 bases from V and 2 bases from J; junction bases left unmatched: 2. CDR3 sequence: CASSAQGAYEQYF. In nucleotides, the CDR3 is TGTGCCAGCAGCGCCCAGGGGGCCTACGAGCAGTACTTC.

This chain connects TRBV7-2 to TRBJ1-2; D unresolved. CDR3 length equals 14 residues. CDR1 is SGHTA and CDR2 is FQGNSA in the germline V gene. V was cut by 4 bases and J by 8 bases, with 17 bases left in between. DNA of the CDR3: TGTGCCAGCAGCTCTCAGGAGGCAGCTGGGGGCTACACCTTC. This codes for CASSSQEAAGGYTF.

This sequence joins TRBV11-2 and TRBJ1-4, with D possibly being TRBD1 (6 bases). The CDR3 runs to 15 residues. Germline V CDR1 and CDR2: SGHAT, FQNNGV. V was pared by 3 bases and J by 4 bases, with 12 bases between. The CDR3 is CASSFTDSYNEKLFF. The CDR3 DNA sequence: TGTGCCAGCAGCTTTACGGACAGTTATAATGAAAAACTGTTTTTT.

The sample holds one count of this clone. The rearrangement uses TRBV7-3 and TRBJ2-1, with D possibly TRBD2 on 6 matching bases. Germline CDR1 is SGHTA and CDR2 is FQGTGA. Trimming removed 5 bases from V and 0 bases from J, with 14 bases in between. This CDR3 is 16 amino acids long. The CDR3 DNA sequence: TGTGCCAGCAGCATATCCTCTAGCGTCTCCTACAATGAGCAGTTCTTC. It encodes CASSISSSVSYNEQFF.

DNA for the CDR3: TGTGCCAGCAGTTTAGCGCTTGACGAGCAGTACTTC. It encodes CASSLALDEQYF. This chain joins TRBV28 and TRBJ2-7; D is ambiguous. The CDR3 runs to 12 residues. The germline V gene encodes CDR1 MDHEN and CDR2 SYDVKM. Trimming pared 2 bases from V and 5 bases from J, leaving 7 bases between.

This clone came up once. Other nucleotide sequences in the sample specify the same CDR3. V and J are TRBV18 and TRBJ1-1, with D possibly matching TRBD1 (6 bases). The CDR3 has 13 amino acids. From germline, CDR1 is KGHSH and CDR2 LQKENI. V was shortened by 1 base and J by 5 bases, with 8 bases between the two germline ends. CDR3 loop: CASSPQGGTEAFF. CDR3 sequence (DNA): TGTGCCAGCTCACCACAGGGGGGGACTGAAGCTTTCTTT.

This clone appeared once. The genes are TRBV5-5 and TRBJ2-1; weak D call: TRBD1 (6 bases). The V end was cut by 4 bases, the J end by 2 bases, with 16 bases between. The germline V gene has CDR1 SGHKS and CDR2 YYEKEE (reference sequence). The CDR3 spans 16 residues. CDR3 loop: CASSPFSAGAYNEQFF. The DNA of the CDR3 is TGTGCCAGCAGCCCGTTTAGCGCAGGGGCCTACAATGAGCAGTTCTTC.

J is TRBJ2-1 and V is TRBV18, with 11 bases identical to TRBD2. V dropped 0 bases and J dropped 7; count of bases not matched to a gene: 2. Germline V gives CDR1 KGHSH, CDR2 LQKENI. This CDR3 is 15 amino acids long. The CDR3 loop reads CASSPPGTSGNEQFF. The CDR3 nucleotides are TGTGCCAGCTCACCACCCGGGACTAGCGGAAATGAGCAGTTCTTC.

The count of this clone is one. The chain uses TRBV18 and TRBJ2-1; D unresolved. The CDR3 loop spans 13 amino acids. Germline CDR1 and CDR2: KGHSH and LQKENI. V gave up 6 bases and J gave up 1 base, with 7 bases separating them. The CDR3 nucleotides read TGTGCCAGCTCCCCCCAGTCCTACAATGAGCAGTTCTTC. Residues: CASSPQSYNEQFF.

V and J are TRBV7-2 and TRBJ1-2; 8 nucleotides agree with TRBD1. Trimming took 0 bases from V and 8 from J; bases not matched to a gene: 5. Germline lookup yields CDR1 SGHTA and CDR2 FQGNSA. The CDR3 is 14 residues long. The CDR3, as DNA: TGTGCCAGCAGCTTAGCGTCGGCAGGGGGCGGCTACACCTTC. Translation: CASSLASAGGGYTF.

The chain recombines TRBV6-5 with TRBJ1-4; 7 nucleotides align to TRBD1. With V trimmed by 4 bases and J by 8 bases, 7 bases remained unmatched. Germline V CDR1 and CDR2: MNHEY, SVGAGI. This CDR3 has 14 residues. Here the CDR3 reads CASSSTGSGEKLFF. Written as DNA, the CDR3 is TGTGCCAGCAGTTCGACAGGGTCGGGAGAAAAACTGTTTTTT.

DNA of the CDR3: TGCGCCAGCAGCTTACGGGGGGACCTCACCGGGGAGCTGTTTTTT. It encodes CASSLRGDLTGELFF. V gene TRBV5-1 combines with J gene TRBJ2-2; 7 bases match TRBD2. The germline V gene encodes CDR1 SGHRS and CDR2 YFSETQ. Trimming at V came to 2 bases and at J to 4 bases, leaving 5 bases not matched to a gene. The CDR3 is made up of 15 amino acids. Supplemented by reference TRBV5-1 and TRBJ2-2, the full variable domain reads KAGVTQTPRYLIKTRGQQVTLSCSPISGHRSVSWYQQTPGQGLQFLFEYFSETQRNKGNFPGRFSGRQFSNSRSEMNVSTLELGDSALYLCASSLRGDLTGELFFGEGSRLTVL.

The chain is built from TRBV9 and TRBJ2-2; a possible D gene is TRBD2 (6 bases). This CDR3 contains 16 residues. Trimming took 4 bases from V and 4 from J, leaving 17 bases between them. From germline, CDR1 is SGDLS and CDR2 YYNGEE. CDR3 in amino acids: CASSPMTSGGTGELFF. CDR3 in DNA: TGTGCCAGCAGCCCAATGACTAGTGGGGGCACCGGGGAGCTGTTTTTT.

This chain uses TRBV11-2 with TRBJ1-5; TRBD1 might be the D (5 bases). The CDR3 is 13 amino acids. CDR1 SGHAT and CDR2 FQNNGV come from the germline V gene. Deletions cut 4 bases from V and 4 bases from J, with 8 bases between. The CDR3: CASSWTTNQPQHF. As DNA, the CDR3 is TGTGCCAGCAGCTGGACAACTAATCAGCCCCAGCATTTT.

This clone is a singleton in its sample. V and J are TRBV10-3 and TRBJ1-2; D is perhaps TRBD1 (5 bases). V was shortened by 3 bases and J by 5 bases, with 10 bases between the two germline ends. The CDR3 runs to 13 residues. In germline, CDR1 is ENHRY, CDR2 SYGVKD. The CDR3 coding sequence is TGTGCCATCAGTGATTGGCAGGGTTATGGCTACACCTTC. It encodes CAISDWQGYGYTF.

The V gene is TRBV3-1 (or the pseudogene TRBV3-2), the J gene TRBJ2-1; D gene ambiguous. CDR1 is LGHDT and CDR2 is YNNKEL in the germline V gene (reference sequence). V shed 4 bases and J shed 6 bases, with 4 bases lying between them. This CDR3 is 11 amino acids long. The CDR3 sequence: CASSLVNEQFF. The CDR3 DNA follows: TGTGCCAGCAGCCTAGTCAATGAGCAGTTCTTC.

The V call is TRBV7-8, the J call TRBJ1-6; 8 positions agree with TRBD1. The V gene's germline CDR1 is SGHVS and CDR2 FQNEAQ. With V trimmed by 1 base and J by 11 bases, 13 bases remained unmatched. This CDR3 is built from 17 residues. CDR3 coding DNA: TGTGCCAGCAGCTTAGTCTTGGGACAGGTTCGCCCGGCACCCCTCCACTTT. Residues: CASSLVLGQVRPAPLHF.

This clone was observed at least ten times. The CDR3 is CASSLDIRSASRYNEQFF. The CDR3 region has the DNA TGTGCCAGCAGCTTAGATATCCGGTCGGCTAGCAGATACAATGAGCAGTTCTTC. The genes are TRBV11-2 and TRBJ2-1; D perhaps matches TRBD2 (5 bases). This CDR3 comprises 18 residues. The germline V gene encodes CDR1 SGHAT and CDR2 FQNNGV. V was cut by 0 bases and J by 4 bases, with 19 bases left in between.

This clone was recorded at least ten times. The genes are TRBV6-5 and TRBJ1-2; possible D gene TRBD1, 5 bases. The CDR3 is 13 residues long. Trimming pared 0 bases from V and 7 bases from J, leaving 9 bases between. Germline CDR1 is MNHEY and CDR2 is SVGAGI. Here the CDR3 DNA reads TGTGCCAGCAGTTACTCGGGGGGATTTGGCTACACCTTC. The encoded protein is CASSYSGGFGYTF.

This chain links TRBV4-1 with TRBJ1-5; 9 nucleotides agree with TRBD1. V dropped 4 bases and J dropped 4; count of bases not matched to a gene: 2. CDR3 size: 14 residues. The germline gives CDR1 MGHRA, CDR2 YSYEKL. The CDR3 loop is CASSPDRGNQPQHF. DNA of the CDR3: TGCGCCAGCAGCCCGGACAGGGGAAATCAGCCCCAGCATTTT.

The chain employs TRBV11-2 and TRBJ2-5, with 8 bases aligning to TRBD1. J gave up 5 bases and V 5 bases, and 10 bases lay outside the gene matches. The germline CDR1 and CDR2 sequences are SGHAT and FQNNGV. The length of the CDR3 is 15 residues. The CDR3 DNA reads TGTGCCAGCAGCCCTCTCCGGACAGGGAGGGAGACCCAGTACTTC. This encodes CASSPLRTGRETQYF.

This sequence joins TRBV6-5 and TRBJ2-3; D remains unclear. The CDR3 totals 14 residues. From germline, CDR1 is MNHEY and CDR2 SVGAGI. The V end lost 8 bases, the J end lost 2 bases, and 14 bases lay between the germline ends. This CDR3 reads CASRRRGNTDTQYF. Here the CDR3 DNA reads TGTGCCAGCCGGCGGCGAGGAAACACAGATACGCAGTATTTT.

The rearrangement joins TRBV30 to TRBJ1-2; 10 nucleotides agree with TRBD1. The CDR3 loop spans 14 amino acids. J gave up 3 bases and V 4 bases, and 5 bases lay outside the gene matches. Germline V gene data show CDR1 as GTSNPN and CDR2 as SVGIG (reference sequence). The CDR3 sequence: CAWTQGQGYYGYTF. CDR3 coding DNA: TGTGCCTGGACCCAGGGACAGGGGTACTATGGCTACACCTTC.

This chain connects TRBV9 to TRBJ1-3, with 11 bases aligning to TRBD1. This CDR3 region has 16 residues. CDR1 and CDR2 from the germline V gene are SGDLS and YYNGEE. The trim removed 4 bases at V and 3 bases at J, leaving 6 bases unmatched. In DNA form, the CDR3 reads TGTGCCAGCAGCCCCTGGACAGGGGGCAGTGGAAACACCATATATTTT. Its protein product is CASSPWTGGSGNTIYF.

The genes are TRBV2 and TRBJ2-7; TRBD2 agrees at 9 bases. Germline values: CDR1 SNHLY, CDR2 FYNNEI. Trimming at V came to 4 bases and at J to 2 bases, leaving 3 bases not matched to a gene. The CDR3 runs to 14 residues. This chain's CDR3 is CASSVGGRAYEQYF. The CDR3 bases are TGTGCCAGCAGTGTCGGCGGGAGGGCCTACGAGCAGTACTTC.

This clone showed up just once. The gene calls are TRBV6-5 and TRBJ2-3, with 7 bases fitting TRBD2. With V trimmed by 6 bases and J by 1 base, 4 bases remained unmatched. There are 14 residues in the CDR3. The germline V gene encodes CDR1 MNHEY and CDR2 SVGAGI. As DNA, the CDR3 is TGTGCCAGCAGGGCTAGCGGACGCACAGATACGCAGTATTTT. The encoded protein is CASRASGRTDTQYF.

This sequence joins TRBV14 and TRBJ2-5; 8 positions match TRBD1. This CDR3 is 15 amino acids long. V was clipped by 1 base and J by 5 bases; unmatched bases: 6. CDR1 and CDR2 from the germline V gene are SGHDN and FVKESK. CDR3 amino acids: CASSQVGRGQETQYF. CDR3 DNA: TGTGCCAGCAGCCAAGTGGGCAGGGGGCAGGAGACCCAGTACTTC.